The 16 T cell receptor beta chains listed next were all sequenced from one sample in a study of blood T cell repertoires in COVID-19. TCRdb's table, derived via immunoSEQ multiplex PCR, lists solely in-frame clones and lacks some. Of 280,000 or so clones in the sample, approximately 86% were seen once. The specimen sequenced was peripheral blood. The receptors were sampled from a woman in her 30s who had recovered from COVID-19.

The J gene is TRBJ2-7, the V gene TRBV5-1; maybe TRBD2 (6 bases). The CDR3 spans 13 residues. Trimming took 2 bases from V and 6 from J, leaving 12 bases between them. Looked up from germline, CDR1 is SGHRS and CDR2 is YFSETQ. The CDR3 sequence is CASSLVGGLEQYF. In DNA, the CDR3 is TGCGCCAGCAGCTTAGTGGGAGGTCTCGAGCAGTACTTC.

This chain connects TRBV19 to TRBJ1-6, with 8 bases fitting TRBD1. Germline CDR1 LNHDA, CDR2 SQIVND (reference sequence). V gave up 5 bases and J gave up 7 bases; unmatched junction bases: 4. The CDR3 extends over 14 amino acids. The CDR3 reads CASSWTGSNSPLHF. CDR3 nucleotides: TGTGCCAGTAGTTGGACAGGGAGCAATTCACCCCTCCACTTT.

The rearrangement links TRBV7-9 to TRBJ2-7; TRBD2 agrees at 9 bases. The V and J ends lost 6 bases and 4 bases, in that order; junction bases with no gene match: 4. The CDR3 is made up of 13 amino acids. Germline CDR1 and CDR2: SEHNR and FQNEAQ (reference sequence). CDR3 protein: CASRPGLAYEQYF. The DNA of the CDR3 is TGTGCCAGCAGACCGGGACTAGCTTACGAGCAGTACTTC.

In its sample, this clone was seen once. The chain couples TRBV6-2 or TRBV6-3 to TRBJ1-5, with 7 bases fitting TRBD1. There are 16 residues in the CDR3. Germline V gene sequence: CDR1 MNHEY, CDR2 SVGEGT. V dropped 4 bases and J dropped 5; count of bases not matched to a gene: 11. CDR3 coding DNA: TGTGCCAGCAGTTCTAACAGGGGCCCCGGGGATCAGCCCCAGCATTTT. Amino acid sequence: CASSSNRGPGDQPQHF.

This sequence joins TRBV7-9 and TRBJ1-5; the D is unclear. Trimming stripped 0 bases from V and 7 bases from J, with 13 bases between. Germline V gene lookup returns CDR1 SEHNR and CDR2 FQNEAQ (reference sequence). The CDR3 contains 15 residues. CDR3 in amino acids: CASSLASVTGQPQHF. The CDR3, as DNA: TGTGCCAGCAGCTTAGCGTCAGTAACGGGACAGCCCCAGCATTTT.

This clone was detected only once. The J gene is TRBJ2-2, the V gene TRBV5-1, with unresolved D. The CDR3 covers 14 residues. Germline CDR1 and CDR2: SGHRS and YFSETQ. V gave up 4 bases and J gave up 6 bases, with 13 bases separating them. The CDR3 DNA is TGCGCCAGCAGCCAACGATTTCTAGCCGGGGAGCTGTTTTTT. This codes for CASSQRFLAGELFF.

The table lists this clone with a few counts. The V call is TRBV7-6, the J call TRBJ1-6, with TRBD1 as a possible D gene (6 bases). CDR3 length equals 15 residues. Germline lookup yields CDR1 SGHVS and CDR2 FNYEAQ. The V end lost 1 base, the J end lost 5 bases, and 9 bases lay between the germline ends. CDR3 loop: CASSLDPGDNSPLHF. DNA of the CDR3: TGTGCCAGCAGCTTAGATCCAGGGGATAATTCACCCCTCCACTTT.

The gene calls are TRBV7-2 and TRBJ1-1; D remains unclear. Germline CDR1 is SGHTA and CDR2 is FQGNSA. V lost 1 base, J lost 8 bases, and 11 bases lay in between. This CDR3 contains 13 residues. In nucleotides, the CDR3 is TGTGCCAGCAGCTTAGATGCGACGGGAGAAGCTTTCTTT. It is translated as CASSLDATGEAFF.

The chain has TRBV6-5 and TRBJ1-1, with TRBD1 matching over 8 bases. There are 14 residues in the CDR3. Germline V gene sequence: CDR1 MNHEY, CDR2 SVGAGI. Trimming removed 6 bases from V and 5 bases from J; junction bases left unmatched: 8. The CDR3 is CASSRTGSGTEAFF. The CDR3 DNA follows: TGTGCCAGCAGCCGGACAGGGTCGGGGACTGAAGCTTTCTTT.

The genes are TRBV4-2 and TRBJ1-2; 9 bases are shared with TRBD1. V shed 2 bases and J 4 bases; nucleotides not matched to a gene: 2. CDR1 is LGHNA and CDR2 is YNFKEQ in the germline V gene. The length of the CDR3 is 14 residues. CDR3 in amino acids: CASSQPDRGYGYTF. Written as DNA, the CDR3 is TGTGCCAGCAGCCAACCGGACAGGGGCTATGGCTACACCTTC.

This sequence joins TRBV2 and TRBJ2-7; maybe TRBD2 (6 bases). The germline CDR1 and CDR2 sequences are SNHLY and FYNNEI. V lost 4 bases and J lost 2, with 12 bases in between. The CDR3 contains 14 residues. CDR3 amino acids: CASSVGGAAYEQYF. In nucleotides, the CDR3 is TGTGCCAGCAGTGTAGGAGGGGCGGCCTACGAGCAGTACTTC.

CDR3 DNA sequence: TGTGCCAGCAGCCGTATCGTGGGTTTCGGCGGGGCTCAAGGCTACACCTTC. This sequence encodes CASSRIVGFGGAQGYTF. The chain combines TRBV5-6 with TRBJ1-2, with a possible D match to TRBD1 (5 bases). CDR3 length: 17 amino acids. Trimming cost V 4 bases and J 8 bases, with 27 bases left between them. Germline assignment: CDR1 SGHDT and CDR2 YYEEEE.

This chain connects TRBV14 to TRBJ2-2, with 8 positions matching TRBD2. CDR3 length: 17 amino acids. Unmatched junction bases numbered 10, after V lost 1 base and J lost 6 bases. Germline V lookup: CDR1 SGHDN, CDR2 FVKESK. CDR3 residues: CASSQGAGVGFPGELFF. In nucleotides, the CDR3 is TGTGCCAGCAGCCAAGGAGCGGGGGTTGGTTTCCCCGGGGAGCTGTTTTTT.

This clone came up a few times. The chain combines TRBV6-2 or TRBV6-3 with TRBJ1-2, with TRBD1 matching over 7 bases. In germline, CDR1 is MNHEY, CDR2 SVGEGT. The CDR3 covers 13 residues. V lost 5 bases and J lost 5; bases outside the gene matches: 5. In DNA, the CDR3 is TGTGCCAGCAGTCTTGACAGGGTGTATGGCTACACCTTC. Residues: CASSLDRVYGYTF.

This clone was seen a single time. The J gene is TRBJ2-5, the V gene TRBV5-4, with 12 bases aligning to TRBD2. Germline V lookup: CDR1 SGHNT, CDR2 YYREEE (reference sequence). There are 13 residues in the CDR3. The V segment lost 7 bases and the J segment 2 bases; nucleotides outside the gene matches: 0. In DNA, the CDR3 is TGTGCCAGCGGACTAGCGGGACAAGAGACCCAGTACTTC. This codes for CASGLAGQETQYF.

This chain links TRBV6-5 with TRBJ1-2; 9 positions agree with TRBD1. Trimming took 2 bases from V and 8 from J; bases not matched to a gene: 6. The CDR3 covers 14 residues. Germline V gene sequence: CDR1 MNHEY, CDR2 SVGAGI. The CDR3 DNA reads as TGTGCCAGCAGTTACACAGGGGGCGTTATAGGCTACACCTTC. Its protein is CASSYTGGVIGYTF.